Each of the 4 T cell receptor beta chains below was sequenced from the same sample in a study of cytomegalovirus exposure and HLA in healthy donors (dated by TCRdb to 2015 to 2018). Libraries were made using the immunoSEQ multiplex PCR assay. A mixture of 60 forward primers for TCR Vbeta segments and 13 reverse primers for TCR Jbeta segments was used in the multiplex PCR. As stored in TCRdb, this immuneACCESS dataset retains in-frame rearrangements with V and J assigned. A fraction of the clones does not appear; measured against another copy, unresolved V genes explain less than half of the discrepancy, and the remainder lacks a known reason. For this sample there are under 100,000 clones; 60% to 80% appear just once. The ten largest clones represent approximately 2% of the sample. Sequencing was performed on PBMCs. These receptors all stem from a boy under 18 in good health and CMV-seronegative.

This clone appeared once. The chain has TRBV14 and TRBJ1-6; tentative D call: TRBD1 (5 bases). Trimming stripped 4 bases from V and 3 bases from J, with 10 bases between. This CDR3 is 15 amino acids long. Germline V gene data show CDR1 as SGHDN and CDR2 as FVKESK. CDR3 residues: CASSLDNLYNSPLHF. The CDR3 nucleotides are TGTGCCAGCAGCCTGGACAATCTCTATAATTCACCCCTCCACTTT.

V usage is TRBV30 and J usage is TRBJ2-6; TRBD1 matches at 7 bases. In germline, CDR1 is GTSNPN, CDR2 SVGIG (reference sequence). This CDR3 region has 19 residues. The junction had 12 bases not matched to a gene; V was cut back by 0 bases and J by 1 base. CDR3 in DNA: TGTGCCTGGAGTGTAATGTGGAACAGGGGCCAATCTGGGGCCAACGTCCTGACTTTC. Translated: CAWSVMWNRGQSGANVLTF.

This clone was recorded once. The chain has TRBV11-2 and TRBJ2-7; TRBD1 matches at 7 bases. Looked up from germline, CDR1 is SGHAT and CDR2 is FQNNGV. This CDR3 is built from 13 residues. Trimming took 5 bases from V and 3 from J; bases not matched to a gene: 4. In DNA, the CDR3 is TGTGCCAGCAGCCCTGACAGGGTCTACGAGCAGTACTTC. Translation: CASSPDRVYEQYF.

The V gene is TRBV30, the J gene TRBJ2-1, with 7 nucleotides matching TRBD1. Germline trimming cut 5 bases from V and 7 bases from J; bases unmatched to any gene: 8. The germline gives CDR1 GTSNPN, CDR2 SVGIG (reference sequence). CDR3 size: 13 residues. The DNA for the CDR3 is TGTGCCTGGGGTAGGGGGCTCAAAAATGAGCAGTTCTTC. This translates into CAWGRGLKNEQFF.